This TCR beta chain was identified during a study of OX40 agonist ivuxolimab in advanced cancers. In the study overall: Patients achieving partial responses numbered three: one hepatocellular carcinoma case and two cutaneous melanoma cases.

Details on this clone: Its antigen is currently unknown.

CDR1 and CDR2 (germline): SGDLS, YYNGEE. After removal of 0 bases from V and 1 base from J, the junction contained 5 bases not matched to a gene. The CDR3 extends over 16 amino acids. General observations from the study: In CD8+ T cells, expanded clones were on average more numerous than in CD4+.

The method was immunoSEQ multiplex PCR; TCRdb's version includes in-frame clones alone and lacks a portion of them. Of 130,000 or so clones listed, under 95% were seen once; the top ten hold 0.9% to 1.2%. The receptor's source is an adult with an advanced solid tumor such as melanoma, head and neck, liver or kidney cancer. The sample consisted of CD4+ or CD8+ T cells sorted from blood, taken in a trial of the OX40 agonist ivuxolimab. V and J are TRBV9 and TRBJ1-1, with 8 bases identical to TRBD1. The DNA of the CDR3 is TGTGCCAGCAGCGTAGATCGACAGGGGTGGAACACTGAAGCTTTCTTT. It codes for CASSVDRQGWNTEAFF. Filled out from reference TRBV9 and TRBJ1-1, the complete variable domain reads DSGVTQTPKHLITATGQRVTLRCSPRSGDLSVYWYQQSLDQGLQFLIQYYNGEERAKGNILERFSAQQFPDLHSELNLSSLELGDSALYFCASSVDRQGWNTEAFFGQGTRLTVV.